A single sample gave rise to the 32 T cell receptor beta chains below, sequenced in a study of T-cell memory formation after mild COVID-19. Each CDR3 protein is one row after TCRdb ran MiXCR on the 5' RACE reads. The profile shows under 550,000 distinct CDR3 sequences, more than 15% of them singletons. The source material was PBMCs or a T cell subset sorted from them (not recorded which). These receptors were taken from a man younger than 35 who had mild COVID-19 (a few samples of this study predate the infection). Cell type and time point are not known.

This chain's CDR3 is CASSLEAGIGYGYTF. CDR3 bases: TGTGCCAGCAGCTTAGAGGCAGGGATAGGGTATGGCTACACCTTC. The V gene is TRBV7-6, the J gene TRBJ1-2; a possible D gene is TRBD1 (5 bases). This CDR3 comprises 15 residues. Trimming shortened V by 1 base and J by 5 bases, and 14 bases separated the two germline ends. The germline V gene encodes CDR1 SGHVS and CDR2 FNYEAQ.

V gene TRBV5-5 combines with J gene TRBJ1-5; maybe TRBD1 (5 bases). V was cut by 0 bases and J by 4 bases, with 14 bases left in between. The CDR3 contains 16 residues. The germline V gene encodes CDR1 SGHKS and CDR2 YYEKEE (reference sequence). This chain's CDR3 is CASSLGPGLLNQPQHF. CDR3 DNA sequence: TGTGCCAGCAGCTTGGGACCGGGACTGTTGAATCAGCCCCAGCATTTT.

This clonotype occurred a few times. The CDR3, as DNA: TGTGCCAGCGGATACAGGGGCAATCAGCCCCAGCATTTT. This sequence encodes CASGYRGNQPQHF. V and J are TRBV6-2 or TRBV6-3 and TRBJ1-5; D might be TRBD1 (6 bases). Germline CDR1 reads MNHEY; CDR2 reads SVGEGT. V lost 8 bases and J lost 2, with 10 bases in between. The CDR3 has 13 residues.

This chain uses TRBV25-1 with TRBJ1-2, with TRBD1 as a possible D gene (5 bases). The CDR3 totals 12 residues. Trimming removed 7 bases at V and 8 bases at J, with 14 bases between. The germline gives CDR1 MGHDK, CDR2 SYGVNS. CDR3 in amino acids: CASTHGTFGYTF. The CDR3 DNA reads as TGTGCCAGCACTCACGGGACTTTCGGCTACACCTTC.

This clonotype was counted between two and nine times. The chain uses TRBV5-6 and TRBJ1-2; possibly TRBD1 for D (6 bases). CDR3 length: 13 amino acids. With 2 bases removed from V and 4 bases from J, the gap between germline ends came to 9 bases. Germline CDR1 and CDR2: SGHDT and YYEEEE. The CDR3 DNA sequence: TGTGCCAGCAGCTTAGAGGGGGTCTATGGCTACACCTTC. Its translation is CASSLEGVYGYTF.

In its sample, this clonotype was seen many times. The chain links TRBV5-4 to TRBJ2-5; 7 bases are shared with TRBD2. Germline values: CDR1 SGHNT, CDR2 YYREEE (reference sequence). CDR3 size: 13 residues. V gave up 4 bases and J gave up 4 bases; unmatched junction bases: 4. DNA for the CDR3: TGTGCCAGCAGCCCCCCGGGGGGAGAGACCCAGTACTTC. The encoded protein is CASSPPGGETQYF. Based on the CDR3 plus reference TRBV5-4 and TRBJ2-5, the full variable domain is ETGVTQSPTHLIKTRGQQVTLRCSSQSGHNTVSWYQQALGQGPQFIFQYYREEENGRGNFPPRFSGLQFPNYSSELNVNALELDDSALYLCASSPPGGETQYFGPGTRLLVL.

This clonotype was observed many times. The chain combines TRBV15 with TRBJ2-7; 11 bases are shared with TRBD2. CDR1 and CDR2 from the germline V gene are LNHNV and YYDKDF (reference sequence). The CDR3 runs to 14 residues. Trimming took 2 bases from V and 6 from J; bases not matched to a gene: 3. CDR3 amino acids: CATSRLAGGREQYF. DNA for the CDR3: TGTGCCACCAGCAGATTAGCGGGGGGGCGCGAGCAGTACTTC.

This clonotype was found many times. The genes are TRBV6-5 and TRBJ2-5; 14 bases align to TRBD2. The length of the CDR3 is 16 residues. Germline CDR1 reads MNHEY; CDR2 reads SVGAGI. With 0 bases clipped from V and 4 bases from J, the junction kept 1 base outside the gene matches. CDR3 amino acids: CASSYSGTSGGETQYF. DNA for the CDR3: TGTGCCAGCAGTTACTCCGGGACTAGCGGGGGAGAGACCCAGTACTTC.

The chain uses TRBV4-1 and TRBJ2-5; D is possibly TRBD2 (6 bases). This CDR3 has 12 amino acids. V lost 4 bases and J lost 5, with 8 bases in between. Germline CDR1 MGHRA, CDR2 YSYEKL. CDR3 sequence reads: CASSRGDETQYF. The CDR3 nucleotides are TGCGCCAGCAGCCGGGGGGATGAGACCCAGTACTTC.

V and J are TRBV4-2 and TRBJ1-5; D might be TRBD1 (5 bases). V dropped 0 bases and J dropped 0 bases, with 9 bases sitting between them. Germline values: CDR1 LGHNA, CDR2 YNFKEQ. The length of the CDR3 is 16 residues. CDR3 in DNA: TGTGCCAGCAGCCAAGACCCAGGGAGTAGCAATCAGCCCCAGCATTTT. Its protein product is CASSQDPGSSNQPQHF.

This clonotype was observed a few times. V gene TRBV7-8 combines with J gene TRBJ2-7; 9 nucleotides agree with TRBD1. The germline gives CDR1 SGHVS, CDR2 FQNEAQ. J lost 5 bases, V lost 2 bases, and 13 bases had no gene match. The CDR3 has 17 residues. The chain's CDR3 is CASSLFAGQGPDHEQYF. For the CDR3, the DNA is TGTGCCAGCAGCTTATTTGCGGGACAGGGTCCAGACCACGAGCAGTACTTC.

This clonotype was seen more than once but under ten times. The rearrangement links TRBV5-1 to TRBJ1-5; possible D gene TRBD1, 6 bases. There are 14 residues in the CDR3. The V end was cut by 4 bases, the J end by 6 bases, with 14 bases between. The germline V gene has CDR1 SGHRS and CDR2 YFSETQ. The CDR3 DNA sequence: TGCGCCAGCAGCCCGGACGGGGGCGGTCAGCCCCAGCATTTT. Its protein product is CASSPDGGGQPQHF.

This clonotype was observed a few times. The CDR3 loop reads CSAPRDIQYF. CDR3 coding DNA: TGCAGTGCCCCGAGGGACATTCAGTACTTC. V and J are TRBV20-1 and TRBJ2-4; perhaps TRBD2 as D (5 bases). The CDR3 contains 10 residues. Deletions cut 6 bases from V and 8 bases from J, with 8 bases between. Germline CDR1 is DFQATT and CDR2 is SNEGSKA (reference sequence).

This clonotype was picked up a small number of times. This chain uses TRBV5-1 with TRBJ2-3; 8 nucleotides align to TRBD2. The ends lost 3 bases at V and 5 bases at J; junction bases unmatched: 5. This CDR3 spans 14 amino acids. Germline V gene data show CDR1 as SGHRS and CDR2 as YFSETQ. The CDR3 DNA reads TGCGCCAGCAGCTCCGTGGCGGGGGGAGATACGCAGTATTTT. The encoded protein is CASSSVAGGDTQYF.

This clonotype showed up just a few times. Written as DNA, the CDR3 is TGCGCCAGCAGCTTGGGTAGCGGGGGGCTCTACAATGAGCAGTTCTTC. Its translation: CASSLGSGGLYNEQFF. The J gene is TRBJ2-1, the V gene TRBV5-1, with 10 positions matching TRBD2. CDR1 SGHRS and CDR2 YFSETQ come from the germline V gene. The ends lost 0 bases at V and 3 bases at J; junction bases unmatched: 3. The CDR3 has 16 residues.

This clonotype occurred a few times. V is TRBV30 and J is TRBJ1-2, with D unclear. Trimming removed 5 bases at V and 4 bases at J, with 14 bases between. The CDR3 is 13 amino acids. CDR1 and CDR2 from the germline V gene are GTSNPN and SVGIG (reference sequence). DNA for the CDR3: TGTGCCTGGGAGAAGGAAGGTTTCTATGGCTACACCTTC. This gives the protein CAWEKEGFYGYTF. Looking up the rest from reference TRBV30 and TRBJ1-2 gives the full variable domain: SQTIHQWPATLVQPVGSPLSLECTVEGTSNPNLYWYRQAAGRGLQLLFYSVGIGQISSEVPQNLSASRPQDRQFILSSKKLLLSDSGFYLCAWEKEGFYGYTFGSGTRLTVV.

The rearrangement joins TRBV20-1 to TRBJ2-7; possible D gene TRBD1, 5 bases. The CDR3 totals 14 residues. Trimming cost V 0 bases and J 3 bases, with 12 bases left between them. Germline V gene lookup returns CDR1 DFQATT and CDR2 SNEGSKA (reference sequence). The CDR3 region has the DNA TGCAGTGCTAGAGATCAGGGCGGTTTCTACGAGCAGTACGTC. Translated: CSARDQGGFYEQYV.

The CDR3 nucleotides are TGTGCCAGCAGCTCCACGCCGGGGGCAGATACGCAGTATTTT. Protein sequence: CASSSTPGADTQYF. The V and J genes are TRBV5-5 and TRBJ2-3, with D perhaps TRBD2 (6 bases). Germline lookup yields CDR1 SGHKS and CDR2 YYEKEE (reference sequence). The CDR3 contains 14 residues. Trimming removed 3 bases at V and 4 bases at J, with 12 bases between.

The chain couples TRBV4-1 to TRBJ2-1; TRBD1 aligns across 8 bases. Germline values: CDR1 MGHRA, CDR2 YSYEKL. V shed 2 bases and J 3 bases; nucleotides not matched to a gene: 9. CDR3 length: 17 residues. The CDR3 DNA sequence: TGCGCCAGCAGCCAACGGCCGGGACAGGCGATCTACAATGAGCAGTTCTTC. It is translated as CASSQRPGQAIYNEQFF.

The chain combines TRBV6-2 or TRBV6-3 with TRBJ2-2, with 12 nucleotides matching TRBD1. The CDR3 covers 15 residues. V lost 6 bases, J lost 7 bases, and 6 bases stayed unmatched. Germline-derived CDR1 and CDR2 are MNHEY and SVGEGT. The CDR3 protein is CASRSGQGAVGELFF. CDR3 in DNA: TGTGCCAGCAGGTCGGGACAGGGGGCTGTCGGGGAGCTGTTTTTT.

The gene calls are TRBV15 and TRBJ2-1, with TRBD1 matching over 10 bases. The length of the CDR3 is 11 residues. CDR1 is LNHNV, CDR2 YYDKDF, per germline (reference sequence). V was pared by 10 bases and J by 10 bases, with 4 bases of the junction left unmatched. CDR3 loop: CASGQGVEQFF. Written as DNA, the CDR3 is TGTGCCAGCGGACAGGGGGTCGAGCAGTTCTTC.

This clonotype showed up just a few times. The chain uses TRBV11-1 and TRBJ1-1; no firm D call. Germline V lookup: CDR1 SGHAT, CDR2 FQDESV (reference sequence). The V end lost 6 bases, the J end lost 5 bases, and 13 bases lay between the germline ends. This CDR3 contains 13 residues. CDR3 sequence (DNA): TGTGCCAGCAGTACCCCGAGTGGGACTGAAGCTTTCTTT. It yields the protein CASSTPSGTEAFF.

This clonotype was counted a few times. The rearrangement joins TRBV9 to TRBJ2-2; no firm D call. The V and J ends lost 0 bases and 3 bases respectively, with 9 bases between them. CDR3 size: 15 residues. Germline CDR1 and CDR2: SGDLS and YYNGEE. CDR3 amino acids: CASSVASQYTGELFF. CDR3 coding DNA: TGTGCCAGCAGCGTAGCCAGCCAATACACCGGGGAGCTGTTTTTT.

There are a few counts of this clonotype. V usage is TRBV5-5 and J usage is TRBJ2-4; 7 bases line up with TRBD2. Trimming took 3 bases from V and 1 from J; bases not matched to a gene: 10. Germline loops: CDR1 SGHKS, CDR2 YYEKEE (reference sequence). The CDR3 runs to 17 residues. The CDR3 bases are TGTGCCAGCAGCTCGTCACTAGCGAGCGGGGCCAAAAACATTCAGTACTTC. Its translation: CASSSSLASGAKNIQYF.

The chain is built from TRBV12-3 or TRBV12-4 and TRBJ2-1; TRBD1 is a possible D gene (6 bases). The CDR3 loop spans 15 amino acids. Trimming left V 2 bases short and J 2 bases short, with 10 bases between. For the CDR3, the DNA is TGTGCCAGCAGTTTAAGACAGGTCACCTACAATGAGCAGTTCTTC. It codes for CASSLRQVTYNEQFF.

The chain employs TRBV7-9 and TRBJ2-7; tentative D call: TRBD1 (6 bases). Trimming cost V 5 bases and J 3 bases, with 14 bases left between them. This CDR3 is built from 14 residues. The V gene's germline CDR1 is SEHNR and CDR2 FQNEAQ (reference sequence). The CDR3 DNA sequence: TGTGCCAGCAGCGATCTGAAGGACAGCTACGAGCAGTACTTC. This codes for CASSDLKDSYEQYF.

This clonotype was counted a single time. This rearrangement joins TRBV9 to TRBJ2-2; D possibly corresponds to TRBD1 (6 bases). Germline CDR1 is SGDLS and CDR2 is YYNGEE. Trimming removed 0 bases at V and 0 bases at J, with 9 bases between. The CDR3 covers 16 residues. The CDR3 reads CASSVGQGTNTGELFF. In DNA, the CDR3 is TGTGCCAGCAGCGTAGGTCAGGGGACGAACACCGGGGAGCTGTTTTTT.

The rearrangement links TRBV7-9 to TRBJ2-1, with D tentatively TRBD2 (5 bases). V lost 5 bases and J 6 bases, leaving 11 bases between the germline ends. This CDR3 has 13 residues. Germline V CDR1 and CDR2: SEHNR, FQNEAQ (reference sequence). CDR3 nucleotide sequence: TGTGCCAGCAGCCCGCACACTAGCAATGAGCAGTTCTTC. Its protein product is CASSPHTSNEQFF.

The chain couples TRBV6-2 or TRBV6-3 to TRBJ2-7, with TRBD2 identical over 11 bases. The CDR3 spans 15 residues. The junction had 6 bases not matched to a gene; V was cut back by 6 bases and J by 2 bases. In germline, CDR1 is MNHEY, CDR2 SVGEGT. The CDR3 DNA sequence: TGTGCCAGCAGGATGACACTAGCGGGAGCCTACGAGCAGTACTTC. This gives the protein CASRMTLAGAYEQYF.

The sample holds a few counts of this clonotype. This chain uses TRBV7-2 with TRBJ1-1; D uncertain. Germline CDR1 SGHTA, CDR2 FQGNSA. V was clipped by 3 bases and J by 1 base, with 12 bases between them. This CDR3 is 15 amino acids long. The CDR3 sequence is CASSLGGYRNTEAFF. The CDR3 DNA reads as TGTGCCAGCAGCTTGGGTGGTTACAGGAACACTGAAGCTTTCTTT.

The chain combines TRBV7-2 with TRBJ2-5; TRBD1 or TRBD2 may be the D gene (7 bases each). The germline V gene encodes CDR1 SGHTA and CDR2 FQGNSA. The CDR3 covers 13 residues. V was clipped by 5 bases and J by 9 bases, with 16 bases between them. The CDR3 is CASSQGGHDAQYF. The CDR3 DNA reads TGTGCCAGCAGCCAGGGGGGGCATGATGCCCAGTACTTC. The full variable domain, rest sourced from reference TRBV7-2 and TRBJ2-5, is GAGVSQSPSNKVTEKGKDVELRCDPISGHTALYWYRQSLGQGLEFLIYFQGNSAPDKSGLPSDRFSAERTGGSVSTLTIQRTQQEDSAVYLCASSQGGHDAQYFGPGTRLLVL.

This clonotype was recorded a few times. The rearrangement uses TRBV7-2 and TRBJ1-3; D uncertain. This CDR3 has 15 amino acids. In germline, CDR1 is SGHTA, CDR2 FQGNSA. Deletions cut 1 base from V and 0 bases from J, with 7 bases between. The CDR3 sequence: CASSLVTFSGNTIYF. The DNA of the CDR3 is TGTGCCAGCAGCTTAGTCACCTTCTCTGGAAACACCATATATTTT.